The 5 T cell receptor beta chains presented below share a single source sample, sequenced in a study of OX40 agonist ivuxolimab in advanced cancers. The receptor library was made with the immunoSEQ multiplex PCR assay. What TCRdb holds here is the immuneACCESS table cut down to in-frame rearrangements. Part of the clones is not present; checked against another copy, under half of the missing clones reflect an unresolved V gene, and the others are unexplained. The sample yields roughly 40,000 clones; approximately 78% were counted once. About 2.5% of the sample is held by the ten biggest clonotypes. This sample comprised CD4+ or CD8+ T cells sorted from blood, obtained in a trial of the OX40 agonist ivuxolimab. The receptors were gathered from an adult with an advanced solid tumor such as melanoma, head and neck, liver or kidney cancer.

The rearrangement links TRBV7-2 to TRBJ1-4; TRBD1 agrees at 7 bases. V was pared by 7 bases and J by 4 bases, with 12 bases of the junction left unmatched. Germline V gene data show CDR1 as SGHTA and CDR2 as FQGNSA. CDR3 length: 16 amino acids. DNA of the CDR3: TGTGCCAGCACAGCTTTTCCGGGACAGATTAATGAAAAACTGTTTTTT. Its protein product is CASTAFPGQINEKLFF.

This rearrangement joins TRBV5-4 to TRBJ2-1; 8 bases are shared with TRBD1. CDR1 is SGHNT and CDR2 is YYREEE in the germline V gene (reference sequence). The CDR3 consists of 15 residues. Losses at the gene ends were 7 bases for V and 0 bases for J; bases not matched to a gene: 6. The CDR3 here is CASAQGAGSYNEQFF. DNA of the CDR3: TGTGCCAGCGCCCAGGGGGCCGGCTCCTACAATGAGCAGTTCTTC.

Here the CDR3 reads CSVGGSGRAGNEQFF. The CDR3 coding sequence is TGCAGCGTTGGGGGGAGCGGGAGGGCCGGGAATGAGCAGTTCTTC. The genes are TRBV29-1 and TRBJ2-1, with 10 bases identical to TRBD2. The germline CDR1 and CDR2 sequences are SQVTM and ANQGSEA. CDR3 length: 15 amino acids. V shed 4 bases, J shed 7 bases, and the junction held 10 bases outside the gene matches.

The table lists this clone with a count of one. The chain has TRBV30 and TRBJ2-3, with D hard to call. The CDR3 extends over 14 amino acids. The germline gives CDR1 GTSNPN, CDR2 SVGIG (reference sequence). V lost 2 bases and J 3 bases, leaving 12 bases between the germline ends. CDR3 in DNA: TGTGCCTGGAGTTCTGTTCTGGGGACAGATACGCAGTATTTT. Its protein product is CAWSSVLGTDTQYF.

The J gene is TRBJ2-7, the V gene TRBV7-7; D is ambiguous. V was clipped by 5 bases and J by 0 bases, with 8 bases between them. CDR3 length equals 13 residues. CDR1 and CDR2 (germline): SSHAT, FNYEAQ (reference sequence). The CDR3 DNA reads TGTGCCAGCAGCAAGGGCCCCTCCTACGAGCAGTACTTC. Protein product: CASSKGPSYEQYF.